The next 20 T cell receptor beta chains were all read from a single sample in a study of identical twins. TCRdb re-derived calls from the 5' RACE reads in MiXCR, one entry per CDR3 protein. Found here are roughly 750,000 distinct CDR3 sequences, around 21% of them singletons; the top ten hold 4.3%. This same sample was also taken into another study, of T cells expressing NK-cell markers.

Material for sequencing was PBMCs. These receptors came from a young woman in good health.

The chain combines TRBV30 with TRBJ2-7, with D maybe TRBD2 (6 bases). Germline-derived CDR1 and CDR2 are GTSNPN and SVGIG (reference sequence). The CDR3 contains 11 residues. V was clipped by 5 bases and J by 6 bases, with 11 bases between them. As DNA, the CDR3 is TGTGCCTGGGGGACTTTCGGCGAGCAGTACTTC. Protein: CAWGTFGEQYF.

This clonotype was seen a handful of times. This sequence joins TRBV12-3 or TRBV12-4 and TRBJ2-1; 8 bases are shared with TRBD1. The CDR3 spans 12 residues. The V and J ends lost 6 bases and 9 bases, in that order; junction bases with no gene match: 4. The CDR3 sequence: CASRTGVGEQFF. In DNA, the CDR3 is TGTGCCAGCAGGACAGGGGTGGGTGAGCAGTTCTTC.

The CDR3 loop reads CSARGEGTEAFF. For the CDR3, the DNA is TGCAGTGCTAGGGGGGAAGGCACTGAAGCTTTCTTT. The rearrangement uses TRBV20-1 and TRBJ1-1; tentatively, D is TRBD1 (5 bases). Germline values: CDR1 DFQATT, CDR2 SNEGSKA (reference sequence). The CDR3 consists of 12 residues. Trimming cost V 3 bases and J 4 bases, with 9 bases left between them.

In this sample, this clonotype turned up a few times. The chain carries TRBV5-1 and TRBJ2-1; D unresolved. The CDR3 is made up of 14 amino acids. V dropped 3 bases and J dropped 7 bases, with 14 bases sitting between them. The germline CDR1 and CDR2 sequences are SGHRS and YFSETQ. The CDR3 bases are TGCGCCAGCAGCTGGAAGGCCGGTTCAAATGAGCAGTTCTTC. Translating gives CASSWKAGSNEQFF.

V gene TRBV5-1 combines with J gene TRBJ2-2; 8 bases line up with TRBD1. V shed 2 bases and J 3 bases; nucleotides not matched to a gene: 6. The germline V gene encodes CDR1 SGHRS and CDR2 YFSETQ. There are 16 residues in the CDR3. CDR3 sequence reads: CASSFAGGRYTGELFF. Written as DNA, the CDR3 is TGCGCCAGCAGCTTCGCAGGGGGCAGGTACACCGGGGAGCTGTTTTTT.

There are many counts of this clonotype. The chain joins TRBV20-1 to TRBJ1-1, with D hard to call. The V end was cut by 6 bases, the J end by 5 bases, with 19 bases between. Germline V CDR1 and CDR2: DFQATT, SNEGSKA (reference sequence). The CDR3 spans 14 residues. DNA for the CDR3: TGCAGTGCAGCGTTAAGAACCGGTTGGACTGAAGCTTTCTTT. Its protein is CSAALRTGWTEAFF.

The V and J genes are TRBV20-1 and TRBJ1-2, with D uncertain. In germline, CDR1 is DFQATT, CDR2 SNEGSKA (reference sequence). The CDR3 spans 11 residues. V shed 0 bases and J shed 2 bases, with 1 base lying between them. The CDR3 DNA is TGCAGTGCTAGAGACAACTATGGCTACACCTTC. Encoded protein: CSARDNYGYTF.

This clonotype was observed a handful of times. This sequence joins TRBV6-2 or TRBV6-3 and TRBJ2-1; either TRBD1 or TRBD2 may fit D (5 bases each). This CDR3 has 16 residues. Trimming shortened V by 3 bases and J by 2 bases, and 14 bases separated the two germline ends. Per the germline V gene, CDR1 is MNHEY and CDR2 is SVGEGT. CDR3 coding DNA: TGTGCCAGCAGTTATGGGGCACTAGTTCCCTACAATGAGCAGTTCTTC. It encodes CASSYGALVPYNEQFF.

CDR3 sequence (DNA): TGCAGTGCTAAACGAGCGGGAGAGCGAAATGAGCAGTTCTTC. Translation gives CSAKRAGERNEQFF. The rearrangement links TRBV20-1 to TRBJ2-1, with TRBD2 matching over 8 bases. This CDR3 is 14 amino acids long. V trimming: 4 bases; J trimming: 7 bases; junction bases outside the gene matches: 9. CDR1 and CDR2 from the germline V gene are DFQATT and SNEGSKA (reference sequence).

This clonotype has just a few counts. The rearrangement uses TRBV7-6 and TRBJ1-2; the D is unclear. This CDR3 comprises 11 residues. Germline values: CDR1 SGHVS, CDR2 FNYEAQ. V gave up 2 bases and J gave up 8 bases, with 6 bases separating them. The CDR3 nucleotides are TGTGCCAGCAGCTTACGACCGGGCTACACCTTC. Protein product: CASSLRPGYTF.

This chain connects TRBV5-5 to TRBJ2-3; TRBD2 might be the D (5 bases). From germline, CDR1 is SGHKS and CDR2 YYEKEE (reference sequence). The length of the CDR3 is 12 residues. V lost 0 bases and J lost 8, with 7 bases in between. In nucleotides, the CDR3 is TGTGCCAGCAGCTTGGGTGAGGGTACGCAGTATTTT. It specifies CASSLGEGTQYF. Using reference TRBV5-5 and TRBJ2-3 for the parts outside the CDR3, the full variable domain is DAGVTQSPTHLIKTRGQQVTLRCSPISGHKSVSWYQQVLGQGPQFIFQYYEKEERGRGNFPDRFSARQFPNYSSELNVNALLLGDSALYLCASSLGEGTQYFGPGTRLTVL.

This clonotype showed up just a few times. The chain uses TRBV9 and TRBJ1-3, with D unresolved. This CDR3 has 15 residues. The V gene lost 0 bases and the J gene lost 0 bases, with 7 bases spanning the gap. Germline-derived CDR1 and CDR2 are SGDLS and YYNGEE. Here the CDR3 reads CASSVDPYSGNTIYF. DNA of the CDR3: TGTGCCAGCAGCGTAGATCCTTACTCTGGAAACACCATATATTTT.

The chain is built from TRBV5-6 and TRBJ2-7, with 9 bases aligning to TRBD2. Trimming removed 4 bases from V and 4 bases from J; junction bases left unmatched: 3. Germline V lookup: CDR1 SGHDT, CDR2 YYEEEE. The CDR3 covers 13 residues. The CDR3 bases are TGTGCCAGCAGCGGGACTAGCCGATACGAGCAGTACTTC. Amino acids: CASSGTSRYEQYF.

The chain recombines TRBV24-1 with TRBJ2-1; 10 nucleotides agree with TRBD2. The junction had 6 bases not matched to a gene; V was cut back by 5 bases and J by 0 bases. Germline lookup yields CDR1 KGHDR and CDR2 SFDVKD. The CDR3 runs to 17 residues. CDR3 protein: CATSGTAGGSSYNEQFF. CDR3 DNA sequence: TGTGCCACCAGTGGTACAGCGGGAGGGAGCTCCTACAATGAGCAGTTCTTC.

This clonotype was seen repeatedly, ten times or more. The rearrangement links TRBV7-2 to TRBJ2-2; 10 nucleotides align to TRBD2. CDR1 SGHTA and CDR2 FQGNSA come from the germline V gene. CDR3 length equals 16 residues. J lost 6 bases, V lost 5 bases, and 9 bases had no gene match. This chain's CDR3 is CASSTAGGPAPGELFF. The DNA for the CDR3 is TGTGCCAGCAGCACAGCGGGAGGGCCGGCTCCCGGGGAGCTGTTTTTT. Using reference TRBV7-2 and TRBJ2-2 for the parts outside the CDR3, the full variable domain is GAGVSQSPSNKVTEKGKDVELRCDPISGHTALYWYRQSLGQGLEFLIYFQGNSAPDKSGLPSDRFSAERTGGSVSTLTIQRTQQEDSAVYLCASSTAGGPAPGELFFGEGSRLTVL.

The CDR3 DNA reads TGTGCCAGCAGCATATTGCGGACAGGGTTTTCCGAGCAGTACTTC. Its protein is CASSILRTGFSEQYF. This chain joins TRBV7-9 and TRBJ2-7; 8 bases are shared with TRBD1. The CDR3 is made up of 15 amino acids. V was pared by 5 bases and J by 6 bases, with 12 bases of the junction left unmatched. The germline V gene has CDR1 SEHNR and CDR2 FQNEAQ (reference sequence). The full variable domain, rest sourced from reference TRBV7-9 and TRBJ2-7, is DTGVSQNPRHKITKRGQNVTFRCDPISEHNRLYWYRQTLGQGPEFLTYFQNEAQLEKSRLLSDRFSAERPKGSFSTLEIQRTEQGDSAMYLCASSILRTGFSEQYFGPGTRLTVT.

The rearrangement uses TRBV20-1 and TRBJ1-2; 11 bases are a match to TRBD1. CDR3 size: 13 residues. The J segment lost 3 bases and the V segment lost 6 bases, leaving 3 bases of the junction unmatched. Germline lookup yields CDR1 DFQATT and CDR2 SNEGSKA (reference sequence). The CDR3 coding sequence is TGCAGTGCCAAGGGACAGGGGGACTATGGCTACACCTTC. This codes for CSAKGQGDYGYTF.

V gene TRBV10-3 combines with J gene TRBJ1-1; the D gene is possibly TRBD1 (6 bases). The CDR3 runs 13 residues. The V gene lost 10 bases and the J gene lost 3 bases, with 15 bases spanning the gap. Germline V gene lookup returns CDR1 ENHRY and CDR2 SYGVKD. The CDR3 loop is CATHTGSDTEAFF. The CDR3 coding sequence is TGTGCCACTCACACAGGGAGCGACACTGAAGCTTTCTTT.

The chain has TRBV20-1 and TRBJ2-5; the D gene is possibly TRBD2 (5 bases). The CDR3 has 13 residues. Trimming shortened V by 3 bases and J by 5 bases, and 13 bases separated the two germline ends. Germline V gene data show CDR1 as DFQATT and CDR2 as SNEGSKA (reference sequence). CDR3 sequence: CSASGPSSETQYF. CDR3 sequence (DNA): TGCAGTGCTAGTGGGCCTAGCTCCGAGACCCAGTACTTC.

This clonotype has just a few counts. This sequence joins TRBV5-5 and TRBJ2-7; possibly TRBD1 or TRBD2 for D (5 bases each). The V and J ends lost 4 bases and 3 bases respectively, with 17 bases between them. This CDR3 region has 15 residues. Germline V lookup: CDR1 SGHKS, CDR2 YYEKEE (reference sequence). CDR3 in amino acids: CASSPTARAGYEQYF. The CDR3 DNA is TGTGCCAGCAGCCCGACGGCCAGGGCGGGCTACGAGCAGTACTTC.